The source of this T cell receptor (beta chain) is a study of PD-1 blockade in classical Hodgkin lymphoma. TCRdb's table, derived via immunoSEQ multiplex PCR, lists solely in-frame clones and lacks some. The table lists fewer than 30,000 clones, 82% of them singletons. Study-level points and caveats: Baseline diversity resembling that of newly diagnosed patients was seen in complete responders.

V was shortened by 3 bases and J by 0 bases, with 6 bases between the two germline ends. Germline V lookup: CDR1 SEHNR, CDR2 FQNEAQ (reference sequence). The CDR3 runs 15 residues. Every one of the patients relapsed after autologous stem cell transplantation (brentuximab vedotin exposure was variable). As concerns this clone: Its target is not known.

The specimen comprised peripheral blood mononuclear cells (PBMCs), sampled before the second cycle of nivolumab. This sequence joins TRBV7-9 and TRBJ1-6, with D tentatively TRBD1 (5 bases). This clonotype was sampled from a human donor with classical Hodgkin lymphoma. DNA of the CDR3: TGTGCCAGCAGCTTCGGGGGCTCCTATAATTCACCCCTCCACTTT. This sequence encodes CASSFGGSYNSPLHF.